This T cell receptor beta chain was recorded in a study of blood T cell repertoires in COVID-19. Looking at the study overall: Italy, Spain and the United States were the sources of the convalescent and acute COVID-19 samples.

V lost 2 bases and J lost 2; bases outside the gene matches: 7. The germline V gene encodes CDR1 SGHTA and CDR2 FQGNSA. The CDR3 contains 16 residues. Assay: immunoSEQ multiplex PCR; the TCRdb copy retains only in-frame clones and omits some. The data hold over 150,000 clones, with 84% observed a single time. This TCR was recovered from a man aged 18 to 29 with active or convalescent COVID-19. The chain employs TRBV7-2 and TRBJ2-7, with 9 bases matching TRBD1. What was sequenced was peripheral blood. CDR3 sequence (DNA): TGTGCCAGCAGCTTAAGGGGGGGGACAGGGACCTACGAGCAGTACTTC. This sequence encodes CASSLRGGTGTYEQYF.